These 25 T cell receptor beta chains were sequenced from one sample in a study of T cell responses to AZD1222 COVID-19 vaccine. Assay: immunoSEQ multiplex PCR; the TCRdb copy retains only in-frame clones and omits some. The sample shows just over 90,000 clones, 85% to 90% of them seen only once. The starting material was peripheral blood, obtained 28 days after the second AZD1222 dose. The receptor set was obtained from an adult who received the AZD1222 COVID-19 vaccine.

CDR3 amino acids: CASSAYRASTDTQYF. As DNA, the CDR3 is TGTGCCAGCAGTGCCTACAGGGCCAGCACAGATACGCAGTATTTT. The chain couples TRBV2 to TRBJ2-3; D might be TRBD1 (6 bases). The ends were cut back, 4 bases at V and 0 bases at J, with 11 bases in the middle. CDR3 size: 15 residues. The germline gives CDR1 SNHLY, CDR2 FYNNEI.

The genes are TRBV14 and TRBJ2-2, with D perhaps matching TRBD2 (7 bases). Germline-derived CDR1 and CDR2 are SGHDN and FVKESK. This CDR3 has 17 residues. The V and J ends lost 5 bases and 4 bases respectively, with 20 bases between them. The CDR3 here is CASSEGGATDSTGELFF. The CDR3 DNA sequence: TGTGCCAGCAGCGAGGGGGGGGCGACAGACAGCACCGGGGAGCTGTTTTTT.

CDR3 residues: CASSPLLGVSEAFF. As DNA, the CDR3 is TGTGCCAGCAGCCCCCTTTTGGGGGTGTCTGAAGCTTTCTTT. The chain joins TRBV9 to TRBJ1-1; D might be TRBD1 (5 bases). Germline CDR1 reads SGDLS; CDR2 reads YYNGEE. The CDR3 sequence is 14 residues long. Trimming pared 4 bases from V and 6 bases from J, leaving 16 bases between. Full variable domain (rest looked up from reference TRBV9 and TRBJ1-1): DSGVTQTPKHLITATGQRVTLRCSPRSGDLSVYWYQQSLDQGLQFLIQYYNGEERAKGNILERFSAQQFPDLHSELNLSSLELGDSALYFCASSPLLGVSEAFFGQGTRLTVV.

The rearrangement links TRBV19 to TRBJ2-7; unclear D gene. From germline, CDR1 is LNHDA and CDR2 SQIVND (reference sequence). Trimming cost V 5 bases and J 2 bases, with 7 bases left between them. This CDR3 has 12 residues. DNA for the CDR3: TGTGCCAGTAGTTCCGCCACCTACGAGCAGTACTTC. Its protein product is CASSSATYEQYF.

This clone was counted a few times. The chain links TRBV5-1 to TRBJ2-7; D remains ambiguous. The CDR3 totals 11 residues. Germline loops: CDR1 SGHRS, CDR2 YFSETQ. The germline V and J ends were trimmed by 4 bases and 0 bases, with 2 bases remaining between them. The CDR3 DNA follows: TGCGCCAGCAGCAACTCCTACGAGCAGTACTTC. Encoded protein: CASSNSYEQYF.

The chain uses TRBV15 and TRBJ2-1; a possible D gene is TRBD1 (7 bases). Germline assignment: CDR1 LNHNV and CDR2 YYDKDF (reference sequence). The CDR3 is made up of 16 amino acids. V dropped 1 base and J dropped 3 bases, with 13 bases sitting between them. The CDR3 spells CATSRAAGGNYNEQFF. The DNA for the CDR3 is TGTGCCACCAGCAGAGCGGCAGGGGGGAACTACAATGAGCAGTTCTTC.

The gene calls are TRBV18 and TRBJ1-3; no firm D call. Germline values: CDR1 KGHSH, CDR2 LQKENI. The CDR3 is 16 amino acids. With 3 bases removed from V and 0 bases from J, the gap between germline ends came to 12 bases. As DNA, the CDR3 is TGTGCCAGCTCACCGACGACAACGAGCTCTGGAAACACCATATATTTT. Amino acid sequence: CASSPTTTSSGNTIYF.

V usage is TRBV10-3 and J usage is TRBJ2-1; 15 bases map to TRBD2. CDR3 length: 16 amino acids. Per germline, CDR1 ENHRY and CDR2 SYGVKD. The V gene end was trimmed by 4 bases and the J gene end by 6 bases; junction bases not matched to a gene: 4. The CDR3 sequence is CAISAGLAGGPNEQFF. In DNA, the CDR3 is TGTGCCATCAGTGCCGGACTAGCGGGGGGGCCCAATGAGCAGTTCTTC.

In this sample, this clone turned up a few times. This chain uses TRBV9 with TRBJ1-1; the match to TRBD1 covers 7 bases. V dropped 3 bases and J dropped 8; count of bases not matched to a gene: 4. Germline CDR1 is SGDLS and CDR2 is YYNGEE. The CDR3 contains 12 residues. The CDR3: CASSANRGEAFF. The CDR3 coding sequence is TGTGCCAGCAGCGCCAACAGGGGAGAAGCTTTCTTT.

The chain employs TRBV19 and TRBJ1-1; D uncertain. Germline V lookup: CDR1 LNHDA, CDR2 SQIVND (reference sequence). CDR3 size: 15 residues. V dropped 3 bases and J dropped 0 bases, with 11 bases sitting between them. CDR3 sequence reads: CASSIQTLLNTEAFF. The CDR3, as DNA: TGTGCCAGTAGTATCCAGACACTTCTGAACACTGAAGCTTTCTTT.

This rearrangement joins TRBV7-9 to TRBJ1-6; 9 bases line up with TRBD1. Germline V gene lookup returns CDR1 SEHNR and CDR2 FQNEAQ (reference sequence). Unmatched junction bases numbered 6, after V lost 5 bases and J lost 10 bases. There are 14 residues in the CDR3. The CDR3 DNA reads TGTGCCAGCAGCCCCCGGGACAGGGAATCACCCCTCCACTTT. Its protein is CASSPRDRESPLHF.

The CDR3 nucleotides read TGTGCCTGGAGTCTTCAGGGACACACCATATATTTT. Translating it yields CAWSLQGHTIYF. The rearrangement links TRBV30 to TRBJ1-3; tentatively, D is TRBD1 (5 bases). This CDR3 is built from 12 residues. CDR1 is GTSNPN, CDR2 SVGIG, per germline (reference sequence). V lost 2 bases, J lost 8 bases, and 10 bases lay in between.

The chain uses TRBV11-2 and TRBJ2-5; D may be TRBD1 (6 bases). The CDR3 length is 15 residues. Between the trimmed V and J ends, which lost 5 bases and 2 bases, there was a span of 15 bases. Germline V gives CDR1 SGHAT, CDR2 FQNNGV. The CDR3 sequence is CASSPTRTVQETQYF. The CDR3 DNA sequence: TGTGCCAGCAGCCCAACCCGGACAGTTCAAGAGACCCAGTACTTC. The full variable domain, in which reference TRBV11-2 and TRBJ2-5 provide the parts outside the CDR3, is EAGVAQSPRYKIIEKRQSVAFWCNPISGHATLYWYQQILGQGPKLLIQFQNNGVVDDSQLPKDRFSAERLKGVDSTLKIQPAKLEDSAVYLCASSPTRTVQETQYFGPGTRLLVL.

The V call is TRBV5-5, the J call TRBJ1-5; 7 nucleotides align to TRBD1. The germline gives CDR1 SGHKS, CDR2 YYEKEE (reference sequence). The CDR3 spans 16 residues. The V gene end was trimmed by 2 bases and the J gene end by 5 bases; junction bases not matched to a gene: 10. The DNA of the CDR3 is TGTGCCAGCAGCTTAGGGGGCGGCTCTACCTATCAGCCCCAGCATTTT. As protein: CASSLGGGSTYQPQHF.

The V and J genes are TRBV2 and TRBJ1-2; TRBD1 aligns across 7 bases. J lost 4 bases, V lost 7 bases, and 6 bases had no gene match. The V gene's germline CDR1 is SNHLY and CDR2 FYNNEI. There are 13 residues in the CDR3. In nucleotides, the CDR3 is TGTGCCAGCACCGCCGGACAGGTCTATGGCTACACCTTC. Encoded protein: CASTAGQVYGYTF.

V and J are TRBV6-5 and TRBJ2-1; 8 bases align to TRBD2. CDR3 length equals 15 residues. Germline V lookup: CDR1 MNHEY, CDR2 SVGAGI. The trim removed 9 bases at V and 11 bases at J, leaving 18 bases unmatched. The CDR3 DNA is TGTGCCAGTATTTCCTCCCGGGAGGGCCCATCCCAGCAGTTCTTC. Protein: CASISSREGPSQQFF.

The genes are TRBV5-4 and TRBJ2-1; a weak D match, TRBD2 (6 bases). CDR3 length: 11 residues. Germline V gene sequence: CDR1 SGHNT, CDR2 YYREEE (reference sequence). The ends were cut back, 4 bases at V and 7 bases at J, with 6 bases in the middle. CDR3 DNA sequence: TGTGCCAGCAGCCGGGAGAATGAGCAGTTCTTC. This codes for CASSRENEQFF.

This clone was seen just once. CDR3 residues: CASSQQGAYGYTF. As DNA, the CDR3 is TGTGCCAGCAGTCAACAGGGGGCCTATGGCTACACCTTC. The V gene is TRBV12-3 or TRBV12-4, the J gene TRBJ1-2, with 9 bases fitting TRBD1. Germline trimming cut 5 bases from V and 4 bases from J; bases unmatched to any gene: 2. The CDR3 runs to 13 residues.

The rearrangement uses TRBV3-1 (or the pseudogene TRBV3-2) and TRBJ1-1; no clear D. Germline V lookup: CDR1 LGHDT, CDR2 YNNKEL (reference sequence). This CDR3 has 15 residues. Trimming took off 0 bases at V and 1 base at J, with 9 bases between the two ends. CDR3 amino acids: CASSQDFNRNTEAFF. The CDR3 DNA follows: TGTGCCAGCAGCCAAGACTTTAACAGGAACACTGAAGCTTTCTTT.

This chain uses TRBV11-2 with TRBJ1-3; D is possibly TRBD1 (5 bases). This CDR3 comprises 15 residues. Germline CDR1 SGHAT, CDR2 FQNNGV. Trimming pared 3 bases from V and 0 bases from J, leaving 9 bases between. DNA of the CDR3: TGTGCCAGCAGCTTCGGGGGGATCTCTGGAAACACCATATATTTT. It encodes CASSFGGISGNTIYF.

The chain uses TRBV5-1 and TRBJ1-2; D gene uncertain. Trimming took off 0 bases at V and 7 bases at J, with 10 bases between the two ends. Germline V CDR1 and CDR2: SGHRS, YFSETQ. The CDR3 sequence is 13 residues long. The CDR3 sequence is CASSLDNSFGYTF. The CDR3 DNA is TGCGCCAGCAGCTTGGACAACAGCTTTGGCTACACCTTC.

The V and J genes are TRBV10-1 and TRBJ1-5, with TRBD1 identical over 7 bases. The CDR3 spans 14 residues. Unmatched junction bases numbered 7, after V lost 9 bases and J lost 2 bases. The germline V gene encodes CDR1 WNHNN and CDR2 SYGVQD (reference sequence). This CDR3 reads CARGTENGNQPQHF. In nucleotides, the CDR3 is TGCGCCAGAGGGACAGAAAACGGCAATCAGCCCCAGCATTTT.

The gene calls are TRBV2 and TRBJ1-5; 7 bases match TRBD1. V was pared by 3 bases and J by 5 bases, with 10 bases of the junction left unmatched. Per the germline V gene, CDR1 is SNHLY and CDR2 is FYNNEI. The CDR3 spans 16 residues. CDR3: CASSDPLEGGDQPQHF. CDR3 nucleotide sequence: TGTGCCAGCAGTGACCCCCTGGAAGGGGGCGATCAGCCCCAGCATTTT.

The rearrangement uses TRBV14 and TRBJ2-7; no clear D gene. V lost 1 base, J lost 5 bases, and 3 bases lay in between. The CDR3 has 11 residues. CDR1 and CDR2 from the germline V gene are SGHDN and FVKESK. The CDR3 loop reads CASSQVDEQYF. CDR3 sequence (DNA): TGTGCCAGCAGCCAAGTTGACGAGCAGTACTTC.

This chain links TRBV5-8 with TRBJ2-2; the D gene is possibly TRBD1 (6 bases). V was clipped by 4 bases and J by 3 bases, with 16 bases between them. Germline lookup yields CDR1 SGHTS and CDR2 YDEGEE. The CDR3 extends over 16 amino acids. The CDR3 loop reads CASSPGQTPYTGELFF. As DNA, the CDR3 is TGTGCCAGCAGCCCTGGACAGACGCCTTACACCGGGGAGCTGTTTTTT.